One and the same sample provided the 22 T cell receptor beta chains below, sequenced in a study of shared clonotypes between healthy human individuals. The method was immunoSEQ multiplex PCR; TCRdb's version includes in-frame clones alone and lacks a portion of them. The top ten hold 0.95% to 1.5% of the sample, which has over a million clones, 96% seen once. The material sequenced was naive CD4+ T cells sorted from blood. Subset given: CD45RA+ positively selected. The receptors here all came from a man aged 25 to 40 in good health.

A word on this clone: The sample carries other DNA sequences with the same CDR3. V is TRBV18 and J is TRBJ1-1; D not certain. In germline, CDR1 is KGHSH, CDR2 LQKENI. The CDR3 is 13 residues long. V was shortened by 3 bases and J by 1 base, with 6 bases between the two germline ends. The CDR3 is CASSPAGNTEAFF. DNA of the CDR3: TGTGCCAGCTCACCGGCGGGGAACACTGAAGCTTTCTTT.

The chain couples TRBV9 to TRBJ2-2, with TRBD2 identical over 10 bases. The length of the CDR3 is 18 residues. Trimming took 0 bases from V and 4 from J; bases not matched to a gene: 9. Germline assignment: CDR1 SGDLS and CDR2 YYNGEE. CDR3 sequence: CASSVEASGRVGTGELFF. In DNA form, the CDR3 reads TGTGCCAGCAGCGTAGAGGCTAGCGGGAGAGTGGGCACCGGGGAGCTGTTTTTT.

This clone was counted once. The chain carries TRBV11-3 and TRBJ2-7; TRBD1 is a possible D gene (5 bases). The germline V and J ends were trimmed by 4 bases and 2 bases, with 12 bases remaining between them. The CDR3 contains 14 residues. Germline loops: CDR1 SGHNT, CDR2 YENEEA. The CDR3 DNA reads TGTGCCAGCAGCTCACAGGAAACACCCTACGAGCAGTACTTC. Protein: CASSSQETPYEQYF.

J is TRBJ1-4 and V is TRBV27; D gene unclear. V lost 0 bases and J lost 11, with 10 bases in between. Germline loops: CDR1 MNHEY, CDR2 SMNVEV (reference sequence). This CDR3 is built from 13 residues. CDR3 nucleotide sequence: TGTGCCAGCAGTTTATCCGGCTTGCGGAAACTGTTTTTT. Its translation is CASSLSGLRKLFF.

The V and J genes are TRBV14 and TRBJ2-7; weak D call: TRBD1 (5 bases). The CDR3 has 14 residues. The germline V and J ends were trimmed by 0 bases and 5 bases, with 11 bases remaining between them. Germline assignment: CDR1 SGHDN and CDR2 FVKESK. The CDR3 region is CASSQDRVRDEQYF. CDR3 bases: TGTGCCAGCAGCCAAGACAGGGTGAGAGACGAGCAGTACTTC.

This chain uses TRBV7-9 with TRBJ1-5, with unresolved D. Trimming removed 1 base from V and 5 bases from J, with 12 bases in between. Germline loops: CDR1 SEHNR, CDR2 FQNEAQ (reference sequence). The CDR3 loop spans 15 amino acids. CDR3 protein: CASSLGGVRDQPQHF. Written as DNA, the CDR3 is TGTGCCAGCAGCTTAGGCGGGGTCCGCGATCAGCCCCAGCATTTT.

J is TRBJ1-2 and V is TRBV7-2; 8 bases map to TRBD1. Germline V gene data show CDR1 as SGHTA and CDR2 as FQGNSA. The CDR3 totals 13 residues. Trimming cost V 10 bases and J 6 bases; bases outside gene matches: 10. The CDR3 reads CAISDRALNGYTF. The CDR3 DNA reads TGTGCCATATCGGACAGGGCTCTCAATGGCTACACCTTC. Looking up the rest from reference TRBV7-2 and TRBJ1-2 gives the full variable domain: GAGVSQSPSNKVTEKGKDVELRCDPISGHTALYWYRQSLGQGLEFLIYFQGNSAPDKSGLPSDRFSAERTGGSVSTLTIQRTQQEDSAVYLCAISDRALNGYTFGSGTRLTVV.

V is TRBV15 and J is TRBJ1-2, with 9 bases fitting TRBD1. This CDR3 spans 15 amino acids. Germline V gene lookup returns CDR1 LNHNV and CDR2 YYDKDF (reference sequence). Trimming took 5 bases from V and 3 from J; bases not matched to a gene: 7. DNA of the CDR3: TGTGCCACCAGCCAACCGGGACAGGGACACTATGGCTACACCTTC. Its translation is CATSQPGQGHYGYTF.

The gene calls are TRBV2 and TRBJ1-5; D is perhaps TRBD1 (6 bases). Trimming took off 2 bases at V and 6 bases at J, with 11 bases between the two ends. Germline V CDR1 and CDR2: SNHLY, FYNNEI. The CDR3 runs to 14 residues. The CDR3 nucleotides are TGTGCCAGCAGTGAAACGGGGGGCGGTCAGCCCCAGCATTTT. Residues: CASSETGGGQPQHF.

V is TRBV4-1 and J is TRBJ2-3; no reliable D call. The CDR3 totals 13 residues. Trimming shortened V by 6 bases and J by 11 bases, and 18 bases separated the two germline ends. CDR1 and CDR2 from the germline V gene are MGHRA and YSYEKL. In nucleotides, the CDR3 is TGCGCCAGCAGTCCCTTGAACTCTGGTGGGCAGTATTTT. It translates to CASSPLNSGGQYF.

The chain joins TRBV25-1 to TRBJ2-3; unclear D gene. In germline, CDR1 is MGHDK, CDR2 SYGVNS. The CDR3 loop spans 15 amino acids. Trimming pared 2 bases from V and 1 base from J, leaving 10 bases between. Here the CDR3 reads CASSEALKRTDTQYF. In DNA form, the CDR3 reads TGTGCCAGCAGTGAAGCTCTAAAACGCACAGATACGCAGTATTTT.

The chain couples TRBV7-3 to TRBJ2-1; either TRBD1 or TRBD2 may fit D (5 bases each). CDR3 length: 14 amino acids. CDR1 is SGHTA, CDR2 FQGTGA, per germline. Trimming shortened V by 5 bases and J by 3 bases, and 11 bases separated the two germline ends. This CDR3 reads CASSRGRGYNEQFF. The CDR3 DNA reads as TGTGCCAGCAGCCGGGGACGCGGCTACAATGAGCAGTTCTTC. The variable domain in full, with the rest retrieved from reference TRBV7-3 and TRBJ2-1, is GAGVSQTPSNKVTEKGKYVELRCDPISGHTALYWYRQSLGQGPEFLIYFQGTGAADDSGLPNDRFFAVRPEGSVSTLKIQRTERGDSAVYLCASSRGRGYNEQFFGPGTRLTVL.

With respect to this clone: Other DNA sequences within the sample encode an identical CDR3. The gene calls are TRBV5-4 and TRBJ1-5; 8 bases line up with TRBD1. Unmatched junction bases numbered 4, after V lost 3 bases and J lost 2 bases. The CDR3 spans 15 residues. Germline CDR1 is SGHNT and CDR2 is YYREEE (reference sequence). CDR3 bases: TGTGCCAGCAGCTCCGGACAGGGCCGCAATCAGCCCCAGCATTTT. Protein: CASSSGQGRNQPQHF. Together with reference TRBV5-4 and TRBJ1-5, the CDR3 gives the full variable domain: ETGVTQSPTHLIKTRGQQVTLRCSSQSGHNTVSWYQQALGQGPQFIFQYYREEENGRGNFPPRFSGLQFPNYSSELNVNALELDDSALYLCASSSGQGRNQPQHFGDGTRLSIL.

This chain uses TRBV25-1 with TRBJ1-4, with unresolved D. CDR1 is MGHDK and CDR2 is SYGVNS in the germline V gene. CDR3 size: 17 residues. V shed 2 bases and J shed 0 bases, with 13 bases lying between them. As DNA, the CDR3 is TGTGCCAGCAGTGAAACACGGGCAGCAGCAACTAATGAAAAACTGTTTTTT. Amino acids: CASSETRAAATNEKLFF.

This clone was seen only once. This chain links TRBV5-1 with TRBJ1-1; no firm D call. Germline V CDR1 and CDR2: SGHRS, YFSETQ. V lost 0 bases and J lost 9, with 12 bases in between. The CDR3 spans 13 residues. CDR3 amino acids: CASSLESQSKAFF. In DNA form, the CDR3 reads TGCGCCAGCAGCTTGGAGTCTCAAAGTAAAGCTTTCTTT. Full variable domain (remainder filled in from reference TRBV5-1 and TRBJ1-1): KAGVTQTPRYLIKTRGQQVTLSCSPISGHRSVSWYQQTPGQGLQFLFEYFSETQRNKGNFPGRFSGRQFSNSRSEMNVSTLELGDSALYLCASSLESQSKAFFGQGTRLTVV.

Written as DNA, the CDR3 is TGTGCCAGCAGCGACCTGATGGGACCGATTAATGAAAAACTGTTTTTT. Translated: CASSDLMGPINEKLFF. The V gene is TRBV7-2, the J gene TRBJ1-4; D might be TRBD1 (5 bases). V lost 5 bases to trimming and J lost 4 bases, with 17 bases between them. The CDR3 loop spans 16 amino acids. Germline V gene data show CDR1 as SGHTA and CDR2 as FQGNSA. The whole variable domain, filled in from reference TRBV7-2 and TRBJ1-4, reads GAGVSQSPSNKVTEKGKDVELRCDPISGHTALYWYRQSLGQGLEFLIYFQGNSAPDKSGLPSDRFSAERTGGSVSTLTIQRTQQEDSAVYLCASSDLMGPINEKLFFGSGTQLSVL.

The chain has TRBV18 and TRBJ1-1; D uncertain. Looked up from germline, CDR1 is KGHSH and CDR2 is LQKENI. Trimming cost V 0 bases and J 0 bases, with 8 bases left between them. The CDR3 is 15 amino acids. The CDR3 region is CASSPPVRLNTEAFF. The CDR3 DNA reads TGTGCCAGCTCACCACCGGTACGCTTGAACACTGAAGCTTTCTTT.

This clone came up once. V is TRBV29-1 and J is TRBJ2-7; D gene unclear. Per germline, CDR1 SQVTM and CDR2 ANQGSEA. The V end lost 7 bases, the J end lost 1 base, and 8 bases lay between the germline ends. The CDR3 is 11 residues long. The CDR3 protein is CSALFSYEQYF. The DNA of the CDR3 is TGCAGCGCCTTGTTTTCCTACGAGCAGTACTTC.

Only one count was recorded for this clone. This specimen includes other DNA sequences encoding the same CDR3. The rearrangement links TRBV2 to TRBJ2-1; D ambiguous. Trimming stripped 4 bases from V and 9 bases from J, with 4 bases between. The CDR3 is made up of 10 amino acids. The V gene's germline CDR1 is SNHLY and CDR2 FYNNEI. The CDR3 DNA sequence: TGTGCCAGCAGTGTGGGTGAGCAGTTCTTC. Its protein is CASSVGEQFF.

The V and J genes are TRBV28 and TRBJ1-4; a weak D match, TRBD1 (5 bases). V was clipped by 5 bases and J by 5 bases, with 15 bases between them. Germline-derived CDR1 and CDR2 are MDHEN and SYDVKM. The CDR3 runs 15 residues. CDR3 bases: TGTGCCAGCAGTATTGGGACGGTAGGGAATGAAAAACTGTTTTTT. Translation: CASSIGTVGNEKLFF.

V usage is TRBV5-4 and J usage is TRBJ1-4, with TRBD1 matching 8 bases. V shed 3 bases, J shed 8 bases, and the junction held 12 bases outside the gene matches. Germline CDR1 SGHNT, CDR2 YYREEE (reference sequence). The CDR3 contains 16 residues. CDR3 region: CASSSEELTGDEKLFF. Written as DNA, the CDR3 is TGTGCCAGCAGCTCGGAGGAATTGACAGGGGACGAAAAACTGTTTTTT.

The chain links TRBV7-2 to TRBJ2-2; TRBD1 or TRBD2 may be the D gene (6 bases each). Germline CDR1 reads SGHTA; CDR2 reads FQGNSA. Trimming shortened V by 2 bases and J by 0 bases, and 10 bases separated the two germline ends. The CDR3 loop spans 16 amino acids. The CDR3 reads CASSLRGEPNTGELFF. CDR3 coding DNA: TGTGCCAGCAGCTTAAGGGGGGAACCGAACACCGGGGAGCTGTTTTTT.